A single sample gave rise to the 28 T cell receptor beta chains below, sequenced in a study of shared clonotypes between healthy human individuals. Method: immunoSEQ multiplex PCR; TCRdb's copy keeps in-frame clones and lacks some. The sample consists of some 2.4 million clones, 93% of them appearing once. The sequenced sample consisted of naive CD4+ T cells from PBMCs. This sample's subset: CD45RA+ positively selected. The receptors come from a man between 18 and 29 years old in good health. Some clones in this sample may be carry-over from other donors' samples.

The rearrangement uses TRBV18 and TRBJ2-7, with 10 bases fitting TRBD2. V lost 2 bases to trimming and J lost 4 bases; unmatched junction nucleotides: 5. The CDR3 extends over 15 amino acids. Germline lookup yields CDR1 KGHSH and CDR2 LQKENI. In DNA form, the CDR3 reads TGTGCCAGCTCACCAAGGACTAGCGGAGAGTACGAGCAGTACTTC. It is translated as CASSPRTSGEYEQYF.

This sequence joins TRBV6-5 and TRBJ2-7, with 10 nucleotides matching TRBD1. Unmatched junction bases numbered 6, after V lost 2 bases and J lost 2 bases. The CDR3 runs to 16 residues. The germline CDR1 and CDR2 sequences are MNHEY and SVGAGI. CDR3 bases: TGTGCCAGCAGTTACCACCGCGGGACAGGGGCCTACGAGCAGTACTTC. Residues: CASSYHRGTGAYEQYF.

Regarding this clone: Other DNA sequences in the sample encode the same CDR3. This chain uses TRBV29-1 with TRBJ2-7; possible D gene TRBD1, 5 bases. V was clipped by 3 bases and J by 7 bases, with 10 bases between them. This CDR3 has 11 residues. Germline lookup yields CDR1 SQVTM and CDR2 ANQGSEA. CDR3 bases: TGCAGCGTTGACAGGGCTGGAGAGCAGTACTTC. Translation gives CSVDRAGEQYF.

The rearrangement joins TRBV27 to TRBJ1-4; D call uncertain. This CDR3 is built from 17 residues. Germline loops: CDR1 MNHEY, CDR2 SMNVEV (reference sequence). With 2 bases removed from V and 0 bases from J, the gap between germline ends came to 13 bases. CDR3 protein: CASSLRRFGTTNEKLFF. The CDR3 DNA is TGTGCCAGCAGTTTAAGAAGGTTCGGGACAACTAATGAAAAACTGTTTTTT. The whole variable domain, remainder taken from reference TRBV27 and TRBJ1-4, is EAQVTQNPRYLITVTGKKLTVTCSQNMNHEYMSWYRQDPGLGLRQIYYSMNVEVTDKGDVPEGYKVSRKEKRNFPLILESPSPNQTSLYFCASSLRRFGTTNEKLFFGSGTQLSVL.

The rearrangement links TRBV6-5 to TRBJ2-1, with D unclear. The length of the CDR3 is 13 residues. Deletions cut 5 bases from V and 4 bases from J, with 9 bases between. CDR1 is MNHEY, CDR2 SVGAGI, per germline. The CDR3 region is CASSDGPYNEQFF. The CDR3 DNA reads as TGTGCCAGCAGTGATGGGCCATACAATGAGCAGTTCTTC.

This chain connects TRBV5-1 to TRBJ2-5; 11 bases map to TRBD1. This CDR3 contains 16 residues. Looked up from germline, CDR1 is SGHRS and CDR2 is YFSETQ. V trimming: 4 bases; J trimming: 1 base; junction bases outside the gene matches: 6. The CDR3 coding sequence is TGCGCCAGCAGCCCGGGGACAGGGGGGACCCAAGAGACCCAGTACTTC. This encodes CASSPGTGGTQETQYF. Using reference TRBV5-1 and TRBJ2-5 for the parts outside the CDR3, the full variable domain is KAGVTQTPRYLIKTRGQQVTLSCSPISGHRSVSWYQQTPGQGLQFLFEYFSETQRNKGNFPGRFSGRQFSNSRSEMNVSTLELGDSALYLCASSPGTGGTQETQYFGPGTRLLVL.

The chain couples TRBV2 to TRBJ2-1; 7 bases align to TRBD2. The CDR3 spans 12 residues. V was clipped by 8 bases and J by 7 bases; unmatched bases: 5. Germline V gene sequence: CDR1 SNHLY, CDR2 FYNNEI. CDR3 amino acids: CASAGDGNEQFF. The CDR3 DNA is TGTGCCAGCGCGGGAGATGGGAATGAGCAGTTCTTC.

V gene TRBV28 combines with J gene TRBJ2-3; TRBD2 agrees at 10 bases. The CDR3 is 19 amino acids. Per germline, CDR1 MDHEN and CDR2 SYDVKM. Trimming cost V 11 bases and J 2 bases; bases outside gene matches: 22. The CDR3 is CASWGAGLLAGVDTDTQYF. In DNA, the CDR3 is TGTGCCTCGTGGGGGGCCGGGCTTCTAGCGGGAGTTGACACAGATACGCAGTATTTT.

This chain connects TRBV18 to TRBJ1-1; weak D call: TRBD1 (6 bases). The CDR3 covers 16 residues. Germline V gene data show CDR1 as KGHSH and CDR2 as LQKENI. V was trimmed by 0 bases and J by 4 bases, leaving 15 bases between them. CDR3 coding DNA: TGTGCCAGCTCACCACCTTGGGGGGCCAGCATCACTGAAGCTTTCTTT. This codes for CASSPPWGASITEAFF. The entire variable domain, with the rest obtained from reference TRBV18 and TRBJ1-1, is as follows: NAGVMQNPRHLVRRRGQEARLRCSPMKGHSHVYWYRQLPEEGLKFMVYLQKENIIDESGMPKERFSAEFPKEGPSILRIQQVVRGDSAAYFCASSPPWGASITEAFFGQGTRLTVV.

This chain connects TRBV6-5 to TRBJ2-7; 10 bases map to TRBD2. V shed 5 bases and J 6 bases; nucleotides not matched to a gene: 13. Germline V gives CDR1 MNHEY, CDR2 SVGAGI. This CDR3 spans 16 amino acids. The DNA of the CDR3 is TGTGCCAGCAGTCACTTTTCGCTAGCGGGAGTCTCCGAGCAGTACTTC. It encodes CASSHFSLAGVSEQYF.

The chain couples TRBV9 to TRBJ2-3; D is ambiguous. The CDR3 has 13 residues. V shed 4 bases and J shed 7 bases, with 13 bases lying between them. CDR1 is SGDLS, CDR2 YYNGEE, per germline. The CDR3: CASSPRPIYTQYF. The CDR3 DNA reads TGTGCCAGCAGCCCGAGACCCATCTATACGCAGTATTTT.

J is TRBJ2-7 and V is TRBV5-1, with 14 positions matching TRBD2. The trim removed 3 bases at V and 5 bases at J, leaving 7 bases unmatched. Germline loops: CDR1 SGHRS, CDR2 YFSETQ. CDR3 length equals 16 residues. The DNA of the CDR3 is TGCGCCAGCAGCTGGGGACTAGCGGGAGTCGGCCACGAGCAGTACTTC. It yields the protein CASSWGLAGVGHEQYF.

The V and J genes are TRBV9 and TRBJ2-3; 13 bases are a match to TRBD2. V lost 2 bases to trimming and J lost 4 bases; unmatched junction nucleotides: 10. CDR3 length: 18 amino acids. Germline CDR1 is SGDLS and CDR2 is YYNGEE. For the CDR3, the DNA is TGTGCCAGCAGCGTGAGCCTCGGACTAGCGGGAGTGGCAGATACGCAGTATTTT. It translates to CASSVSLGLAGVADTQYF.

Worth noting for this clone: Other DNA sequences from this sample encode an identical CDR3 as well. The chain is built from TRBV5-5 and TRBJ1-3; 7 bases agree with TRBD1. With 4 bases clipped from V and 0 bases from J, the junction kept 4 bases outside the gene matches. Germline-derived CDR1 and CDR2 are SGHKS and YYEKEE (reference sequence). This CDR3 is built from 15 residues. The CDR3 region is CASSRGDSSGNTIYF. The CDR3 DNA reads TGTGCCAGCAGCCGAGGGGACAGCTCTGGAAACACCATATATTTT.

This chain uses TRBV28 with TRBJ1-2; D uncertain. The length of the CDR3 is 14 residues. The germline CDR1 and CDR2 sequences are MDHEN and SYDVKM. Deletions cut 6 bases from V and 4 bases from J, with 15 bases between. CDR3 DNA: TGTGCCAGCAGCTCCCCCCAAGGGAGCTATGGCTACACCTTC. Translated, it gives CASSSPQGSYGYTF.

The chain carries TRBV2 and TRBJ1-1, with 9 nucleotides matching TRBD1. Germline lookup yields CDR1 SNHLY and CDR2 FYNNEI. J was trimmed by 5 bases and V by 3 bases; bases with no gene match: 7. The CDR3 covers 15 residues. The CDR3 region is CASSELGQGGTEAFF. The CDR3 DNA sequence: TGTGCCAGCAGTGAGTTGGGACAGGGAGGAACTGAAGCTTTCTTT.

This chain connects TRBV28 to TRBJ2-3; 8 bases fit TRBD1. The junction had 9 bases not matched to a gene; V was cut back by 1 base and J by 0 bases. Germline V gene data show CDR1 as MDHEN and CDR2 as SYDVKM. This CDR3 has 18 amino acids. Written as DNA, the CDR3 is TGTGCCAGCAGTTTATCCAGGGGGCGGGCGCCTAGCACAGATACGCAGTATTTT. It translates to CASSLSRGRAPSTDTQYF. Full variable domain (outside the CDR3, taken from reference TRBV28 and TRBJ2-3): DVKVTQSSRYLVKRTGEKVFLECVQDMDHENMFWYRQDPGLGLRLIYFSYDVKMKEKGDIPEGYSVSREKKERFSLILESASTNQTSMYLCASSLSRGRAPSTDTQYFGPGTRLTVL.

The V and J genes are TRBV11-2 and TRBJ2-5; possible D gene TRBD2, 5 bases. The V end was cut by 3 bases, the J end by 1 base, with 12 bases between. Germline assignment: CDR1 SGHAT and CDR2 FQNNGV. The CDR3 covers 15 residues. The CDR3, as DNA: TGTGCCAGCAGCTTCCCTGACGGGGTCCAAGAGACCCAGTACTTC. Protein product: CASSFPDGVQETQYF.

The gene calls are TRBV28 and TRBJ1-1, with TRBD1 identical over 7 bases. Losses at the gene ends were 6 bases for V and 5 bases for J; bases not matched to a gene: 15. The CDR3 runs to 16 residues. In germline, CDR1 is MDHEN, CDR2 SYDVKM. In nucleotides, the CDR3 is TGTGCCAGCAGCACTACCACGGGACAGCCGTGGACTGAAGCTTTCTTT. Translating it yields CASSTTTGQPWTEAFF.

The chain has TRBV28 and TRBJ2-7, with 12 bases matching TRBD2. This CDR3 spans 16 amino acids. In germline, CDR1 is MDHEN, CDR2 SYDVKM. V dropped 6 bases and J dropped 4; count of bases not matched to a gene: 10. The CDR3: CASSSPSGRARYEQYF. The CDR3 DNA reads TGTGCCAGCAGCTCCCCTAGCGGGAGGGCCAGGTACGAGCAGTACTTC.

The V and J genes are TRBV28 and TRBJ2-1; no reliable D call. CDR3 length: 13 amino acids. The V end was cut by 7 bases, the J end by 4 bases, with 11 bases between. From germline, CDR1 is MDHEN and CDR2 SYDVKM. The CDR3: CASNPQRYNEQFF. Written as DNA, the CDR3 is TGTGCCAGCAACCCTCAAAGGTACAATGAGCAGTTCTTC.

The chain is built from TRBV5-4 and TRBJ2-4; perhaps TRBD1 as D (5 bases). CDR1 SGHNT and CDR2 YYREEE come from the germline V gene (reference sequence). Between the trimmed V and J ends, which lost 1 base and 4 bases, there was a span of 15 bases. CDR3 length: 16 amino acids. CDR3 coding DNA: TGTGCCAGCAGCTTGCTGTTCACAGGATCGAAAAACATTCAGTACTTC. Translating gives CASSLLFTGSKNIQYF.

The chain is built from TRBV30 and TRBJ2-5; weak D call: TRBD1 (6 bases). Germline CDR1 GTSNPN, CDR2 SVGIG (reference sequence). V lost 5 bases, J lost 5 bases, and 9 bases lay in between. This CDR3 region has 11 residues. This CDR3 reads CAWVQGETQYF. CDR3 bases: TGTGCCTGGGTACAGGGTGAGACCCAGTACTTC. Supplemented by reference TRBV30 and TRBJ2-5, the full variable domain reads SQTIHQWPATLVQPVGSPLSLECTVEGTSNPNLYWYRQAAGRGLQLLFYSVGIGQISSEVPQNLSASRPQDRQFILSSKKLLLSDSGFYLCAWVQGETQYFGPGTRLLVL.

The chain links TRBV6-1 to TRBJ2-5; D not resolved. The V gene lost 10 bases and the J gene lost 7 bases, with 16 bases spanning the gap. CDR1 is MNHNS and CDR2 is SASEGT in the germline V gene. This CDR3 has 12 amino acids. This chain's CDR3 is CATTPSSWTQYF. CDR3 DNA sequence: TGTGCCACCACCCCATCAAGTTGGACCCAGTACTTC.

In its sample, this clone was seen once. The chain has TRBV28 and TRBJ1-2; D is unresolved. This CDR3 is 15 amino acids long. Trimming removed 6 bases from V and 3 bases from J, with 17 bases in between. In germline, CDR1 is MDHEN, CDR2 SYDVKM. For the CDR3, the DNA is TGTGCCAGCAGAGGCGGTACGCCGGGCTACTATGGCTACACCTTC. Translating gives CASRGGTPGYYGYTF.

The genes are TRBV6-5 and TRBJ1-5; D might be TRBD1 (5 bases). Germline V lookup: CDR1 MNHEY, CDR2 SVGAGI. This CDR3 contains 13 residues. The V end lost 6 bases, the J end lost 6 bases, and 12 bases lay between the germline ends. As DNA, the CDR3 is TGTGCCAGCAGCCTCAGGGATGGTCAGCCCCAGCATTTT. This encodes CASSLRDGQPQHF.

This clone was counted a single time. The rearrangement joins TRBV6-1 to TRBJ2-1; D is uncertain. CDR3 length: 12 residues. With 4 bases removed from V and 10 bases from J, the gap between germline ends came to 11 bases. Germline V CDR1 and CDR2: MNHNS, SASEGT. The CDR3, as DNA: TGTGCCAGCAGTGTTCCACCGAAGGAGCAGTTCTTC. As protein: CASSVPPKEQFF.

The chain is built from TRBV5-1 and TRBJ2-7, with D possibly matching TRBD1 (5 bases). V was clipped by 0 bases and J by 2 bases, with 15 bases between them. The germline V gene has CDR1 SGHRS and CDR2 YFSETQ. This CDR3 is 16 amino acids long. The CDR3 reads CASSLDLTGHTYEQYF. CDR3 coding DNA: TGCGCCAGCAGCTTGGATTTAACAGGCCATACCTACGAGCAGTACTTC.